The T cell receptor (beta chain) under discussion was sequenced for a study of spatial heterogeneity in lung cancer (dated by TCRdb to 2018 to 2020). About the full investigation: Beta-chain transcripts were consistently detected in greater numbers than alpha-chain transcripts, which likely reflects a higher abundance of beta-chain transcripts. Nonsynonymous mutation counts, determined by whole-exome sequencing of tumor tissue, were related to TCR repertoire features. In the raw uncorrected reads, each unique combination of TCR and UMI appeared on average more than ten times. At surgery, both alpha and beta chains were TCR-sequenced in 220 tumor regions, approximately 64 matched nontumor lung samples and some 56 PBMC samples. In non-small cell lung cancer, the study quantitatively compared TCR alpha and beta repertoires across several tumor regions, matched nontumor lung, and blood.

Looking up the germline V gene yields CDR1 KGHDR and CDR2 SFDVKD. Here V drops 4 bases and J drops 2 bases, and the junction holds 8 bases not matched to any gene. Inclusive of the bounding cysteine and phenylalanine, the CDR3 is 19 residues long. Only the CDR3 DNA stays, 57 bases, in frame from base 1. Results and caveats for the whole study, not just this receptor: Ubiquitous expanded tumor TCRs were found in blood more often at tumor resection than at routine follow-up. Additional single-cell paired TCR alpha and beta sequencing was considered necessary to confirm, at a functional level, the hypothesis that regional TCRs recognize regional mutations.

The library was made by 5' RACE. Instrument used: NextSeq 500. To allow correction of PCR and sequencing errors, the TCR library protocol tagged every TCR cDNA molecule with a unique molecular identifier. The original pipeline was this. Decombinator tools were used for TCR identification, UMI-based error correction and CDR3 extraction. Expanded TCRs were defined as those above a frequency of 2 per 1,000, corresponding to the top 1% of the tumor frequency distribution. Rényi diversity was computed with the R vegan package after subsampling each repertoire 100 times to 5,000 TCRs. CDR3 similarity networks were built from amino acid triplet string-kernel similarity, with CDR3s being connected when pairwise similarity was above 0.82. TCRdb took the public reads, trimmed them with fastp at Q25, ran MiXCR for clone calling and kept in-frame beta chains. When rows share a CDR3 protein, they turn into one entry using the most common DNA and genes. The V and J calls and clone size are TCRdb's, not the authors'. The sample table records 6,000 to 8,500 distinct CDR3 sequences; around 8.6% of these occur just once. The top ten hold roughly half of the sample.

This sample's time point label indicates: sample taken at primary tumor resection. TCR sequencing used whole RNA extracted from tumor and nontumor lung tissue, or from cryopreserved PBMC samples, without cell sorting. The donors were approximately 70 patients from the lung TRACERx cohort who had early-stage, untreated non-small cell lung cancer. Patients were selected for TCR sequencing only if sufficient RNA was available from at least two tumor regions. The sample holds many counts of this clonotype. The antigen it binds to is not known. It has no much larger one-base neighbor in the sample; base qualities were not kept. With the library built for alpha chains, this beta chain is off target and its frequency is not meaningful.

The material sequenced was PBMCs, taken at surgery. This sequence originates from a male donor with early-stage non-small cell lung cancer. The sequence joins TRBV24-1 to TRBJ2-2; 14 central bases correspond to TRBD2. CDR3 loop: CATSDAGTSGRGNTGELFF. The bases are TGTGCCACCAGTGACGCCGGGACTAGCGGGAGAGGTAACACCGGGGAGCTGTTTTTT.